A selection of T cell receptor beta chains follows, all from one sample in a study of T cells expressing NK-cell markers. Each CDR3 protein gets one entry in TCRdb, which reprocessed the 5' RACE reads and gives no DNA. This table lists about 390,000 distinct CDR3 sequences. The sample was blood T cells: a sorted CD56 or NKG2C T cell subset, CD4+ or CD8+ T cells, or bulk PBMC T cells (not recorded which). The receptors come from a woman aged 45-65 years in good health. CDR3s include the opening cysteine and the closing phenylalanine or tryptophan.

CDR3 protein,J gene,V gene
CAISDVGTSDANTGELFF,TRBJ2-2,TRBV10-3
CASSRRTSGVNTGELFF,TRBJ2-2,TRBV11-3
CASSPSGRSTDTQYF,TRBJ2-3,TRBV5-1
CATSVGVIDGELFF,TRBJ2-2,TRBV24-1
CASSLGLAGEMRTDTQYF,TRBJ2-3,TRBV5-1
CASSQKGQLTDTQYF,TRBJ2-3,TRBV14
CASRTQGAKGSPLHF,TRBJ1-6,TRBV12-3/TRBV12-4
CASRSSGWRELGGELFF,TRBJ2-2,TRBV7-9
CASSESEGAPTDTQYF,TRBJ2-3,TRBV10-2
CASSYVQGRSPLHF,TRBJ1-6,TRBV6-5
CASRPNLVSNQPQHF,TRBJ1-5,TRBV6-6
CSVEGLGTAYRAQYF,TRBJ2-5,TRBV29-1
CASSVHRTSGTYEQYF,TRBJ2-7,TRBV9
CASSNTRLAGLYNEQFF,TRBJ2-1,TRBV27
CSVLGGGLGEQYF,TRBJ2-7,TRBV20-1
CASSQGPAGASEQYF,TRBJ2-7,TRBV4-1
CASSLEGGRTNEQFF,TRBJ2-1,TRBV27